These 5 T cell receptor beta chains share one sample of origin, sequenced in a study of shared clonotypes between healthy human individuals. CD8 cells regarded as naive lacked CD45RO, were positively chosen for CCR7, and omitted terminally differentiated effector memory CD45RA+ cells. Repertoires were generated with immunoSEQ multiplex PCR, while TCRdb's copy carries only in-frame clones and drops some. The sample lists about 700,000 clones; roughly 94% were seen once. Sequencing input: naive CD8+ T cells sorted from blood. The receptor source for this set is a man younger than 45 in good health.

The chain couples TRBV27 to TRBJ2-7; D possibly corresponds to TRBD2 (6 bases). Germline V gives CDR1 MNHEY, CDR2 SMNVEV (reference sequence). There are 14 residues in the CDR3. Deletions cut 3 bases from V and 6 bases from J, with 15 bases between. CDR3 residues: CASSLRRDGSEQYF. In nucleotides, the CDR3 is TGTGCCAGCAGTTTGCGGCGGGATGGTAGCGAGCAGTACTTC.

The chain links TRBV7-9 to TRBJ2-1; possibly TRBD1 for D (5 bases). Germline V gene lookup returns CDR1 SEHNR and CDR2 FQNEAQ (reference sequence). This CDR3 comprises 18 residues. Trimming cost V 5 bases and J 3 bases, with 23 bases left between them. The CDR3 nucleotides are TGTGCCAGCAGCCCCCAGACACAAAGCAGGGATCGCTACAATGAGCAGTTCTTC. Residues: CASSPQTQSRDRYNEQFF.

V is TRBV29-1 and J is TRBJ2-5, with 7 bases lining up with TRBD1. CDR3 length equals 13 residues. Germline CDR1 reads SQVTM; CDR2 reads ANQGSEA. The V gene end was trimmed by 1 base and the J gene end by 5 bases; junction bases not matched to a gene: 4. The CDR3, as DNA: TGCAGCGTTGAAGGGACAGGTTACGAGACCCAGTACTTC. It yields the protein CSVEGTGYETQYF.

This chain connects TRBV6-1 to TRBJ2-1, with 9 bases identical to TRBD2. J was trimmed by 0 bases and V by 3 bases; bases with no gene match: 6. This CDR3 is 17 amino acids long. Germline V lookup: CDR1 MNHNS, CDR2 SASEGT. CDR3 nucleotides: TGTGCCAGCAGTGACTGGACTAGCGTTGGCTCCTACAATGAGCAGTTCTTC. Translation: CASSDWTSVGSYNEQFF.

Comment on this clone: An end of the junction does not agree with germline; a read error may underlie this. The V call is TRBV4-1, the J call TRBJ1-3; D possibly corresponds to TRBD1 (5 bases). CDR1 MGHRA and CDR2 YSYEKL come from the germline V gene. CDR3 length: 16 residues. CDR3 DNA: TGCGCCAGCAGCCAGTGGCAGGGAGGGCCTGGGAACACCATATATTTT. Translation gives CASSQWQGGPGNTIYF.